A single sample is the source of the 10 T cell receptor beta chains below, sequenced in a study of response to subunit inactivated influenza vaccine. A single record per CDR3 protein comes from TCRdb applying MiXCR to the RT-PCR reads. Of about 580,000 distinct CDR3 sequences in the sample, roughly 15% were seen once. The sample consisted of PBMCs from blood, taken about 12 days after vaccination. All receptors derive from a man aged 50-60 years who received an inactivated influenza vaccine.

This clonotype was detected only a few times. This chain links TRBV6-5 with TRBJ1-2; D not certain. This CDR3 spans 14 amino acids. V was pared by 0 bases and J by 2 bases, with 7 bases between. Germline V lookup: CDR1 MNHEY, CDR2 SVGAGI. The CDR3 loop is CASSYSAANYGYTF. The CDR3, as DNA: TGTGCCAGCAGTTACTCGGCAGCGAACTATGGCTACACCTTC.

In this sample, this clonotype turned up a few times. CDR3 sequence: CRPRRGAAETQYF. The CDR3 DNA is TGCAGGCCCAGGCGAGGGGCGGCGGAGACCCAGTACTTC. The gene calls are TRBV20-1 and TRBJ2-5; D assignment may be TRBD1 or TRBD2 (5 bases each). Germline lookup yields CDR1 DFQATT and CDR2 SNEGSKA (reference sequence). The CDR3 loop spans 13 amino acids.

Only a few counts were recorded for this clonotype. The chain employs TRBV24-1 and TRBJ2-3; 9 nucleotides agree with TRBD1. The V gene end was trimmed by 10 bases and the J gene end by 4 bases; junction bases not matched to a gene: 8. Germline lookup yields CDR1 KGHDR and CDR2 SFDVKD. This CDR3 contains 14 residues. CDR3 sequence: CATRPGQGSDTQYF. In DNA form, the CDR3 reads TGTGCCACTCGTCCGGGACAGGGATCAGATACGCAGTATTTT.

This clonotype has only a few counts. The chain combines TRBV9 with TRBJ2-2, with 12 bases matching TRBD2. The CDR3 is made up of 21 amino acids. Germline CDR1 reads SGDLS; CDR2 reads YYNGEE. The J segment lost 1 base and the V segment lost 8 bases, leaving 21 bases of the junction unmatched. CDR3 sequence (DNA): TGTGCCAGTTCTCCTTTCGGGAGGACTAGCGGGGCTCCCGAGAACACCGGGGAGCTGTTTTTT. Its translation: CASSPFGRTSGAPENTGELFF.

The chain is built from TRBV20-1 and TRBJ2-3; D ambiguous. The CDR3 spans 13 residues. V lost 1 base to trimming and J lost 0 bases, with 5 bases between them. Germline values: CDR1 DFQATT, CDR2 SNEGSKA (reference sequence). CDR3 region: CSARADSTDTQYF. The CDR3, as DNA: TGCAGTGCTAGAGCGGACAGCACAGATACGCAGTATTTT.

There are a few counts of this clonotype. J is TRBJ2-3 and V is TRBV6-5; D is uncertain. The CDR3 sequence is 14 residues long. Trimming took off 3 bases at V and 2 bases at J, with 9 bases between the two ends. Per the germline V gene, CDR1 is MNHEY and CDR2 is SVGAGI. DNA for the CDR3: TGTGCCAGCAGTTATAGCAGAGTCACAGATACGCAGTATTTT. Its protein product is CASSYSRVTDTQYF.

The CDR3 loop is CASSLVGTSGSHEQYF. The CDR3 region has the DNA TGTGCCAGCAGCTTAGTAGGTACTAGCGGGAGCCACGAGCAGTACTTC. This sequence joins TRBV7-2 and TRBJ2-7, with 11 positions matching TRBD2. This CDR3 contains 16 residues. Looked up from germline, CDR1 is SGHTA and CDR2 is FQGNSA. V shed 1 base, J shed 5 bases, and the junction held 7 bases outside the gene matches.

The rearrangement links TRBV12-5 to TRBJ2-7; D possibly corresponds to TRBD2 (6 bases). CDR3 length: 13 residues. Trimming cost V 6 bases and J 4 bases, with 13 bases left between them. Germline-derived CDR1 and CDR2 are LGHNT and FRNRAP. CDR3 protein: CASGPDGTYEQYF. CDR3 coding DNA: TGTGCTAGTGGCCCAGACGGGACTTACGAGCAGTACTTC.

This clonotype turned up a few times. The chain is built from TRBV20-1 and TRBJ2-6; D is unclear. The ends were cut back, 5 bases at V and 3 bases at J, with 11 bases in the middle. The germline gives CDR1 DFQATT, CDR2 SNEGSKA (reference sequence). There are 14 residues in the CDR3. The CDR3 DNA is TGCAGTGCTCCCAACGCCGGTGGGGCCAACGTCCTGACTTTC. This translates into CSAPNAGGANVLTF.

The chain has TRBV21-1 and TRBJ2-7; the D call in the table, TRBD1, was not verified against the DNA. TRBV21-1 is given as a pseudogene. CDR3 size: 15 residues. CDR3 residues: CASSPRRQGSYEQYF. As DNA, the CDR3 is TGTGCCAGCAGCCCCCGGAGACAGGGATCCTACGAGCAGTACTTC.